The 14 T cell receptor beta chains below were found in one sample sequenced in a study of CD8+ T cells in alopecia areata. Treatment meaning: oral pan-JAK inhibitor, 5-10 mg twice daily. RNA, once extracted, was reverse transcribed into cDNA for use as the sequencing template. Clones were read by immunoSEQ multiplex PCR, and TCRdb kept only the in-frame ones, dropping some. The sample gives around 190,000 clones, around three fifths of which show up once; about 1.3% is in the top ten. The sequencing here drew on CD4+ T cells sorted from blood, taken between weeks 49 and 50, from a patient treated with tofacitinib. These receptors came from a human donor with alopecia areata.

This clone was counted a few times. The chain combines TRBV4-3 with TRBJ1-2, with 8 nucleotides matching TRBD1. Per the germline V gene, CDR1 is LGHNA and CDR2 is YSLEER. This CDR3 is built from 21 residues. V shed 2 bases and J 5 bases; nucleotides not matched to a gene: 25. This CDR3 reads CASSQNQLPQGTGPRAYGYTF. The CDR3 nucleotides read TGCGCCAGCAGCCAAAACCAGTTACCCCAGGGGACAGGCCCGAGGGCGTATGGCTACACCTTC.

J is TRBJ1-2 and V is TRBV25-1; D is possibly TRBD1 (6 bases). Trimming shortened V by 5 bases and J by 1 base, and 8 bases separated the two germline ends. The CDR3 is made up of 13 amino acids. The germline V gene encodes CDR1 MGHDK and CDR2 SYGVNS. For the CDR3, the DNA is TGTGCCAGCAGTATGGACAGTAACTATGGCTACACCTTC. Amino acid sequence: CASSMDSNYGYTF.

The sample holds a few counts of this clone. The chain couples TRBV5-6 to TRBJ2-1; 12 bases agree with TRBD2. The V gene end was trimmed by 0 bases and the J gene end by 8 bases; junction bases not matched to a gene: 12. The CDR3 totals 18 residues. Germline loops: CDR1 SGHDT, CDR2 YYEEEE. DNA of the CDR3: TGTGCCAGCAGCTTGGGGGCAATGGGGACTAGCGGGTTGGATGAGCAGTTCTTC. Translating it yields CASSLGAMGTSGLDEQFF.

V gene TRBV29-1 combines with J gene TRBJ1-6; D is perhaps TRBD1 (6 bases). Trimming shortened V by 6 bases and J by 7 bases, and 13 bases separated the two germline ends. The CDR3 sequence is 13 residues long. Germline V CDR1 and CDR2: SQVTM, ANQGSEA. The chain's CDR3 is CSVTDSPNSPLHF. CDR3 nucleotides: TGCAGCGTCACGGACAGTCCCAATTCACCCCTCCACTTT.

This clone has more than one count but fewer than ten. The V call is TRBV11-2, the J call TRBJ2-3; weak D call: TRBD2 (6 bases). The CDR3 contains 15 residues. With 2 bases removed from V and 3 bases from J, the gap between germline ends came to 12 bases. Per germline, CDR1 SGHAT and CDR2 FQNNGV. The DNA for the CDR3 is TGTGCCAGCAGCTTAAGGACTACCCTGACAGATACGCAGTATTTT. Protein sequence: CASSLRTTLTDTQYF.

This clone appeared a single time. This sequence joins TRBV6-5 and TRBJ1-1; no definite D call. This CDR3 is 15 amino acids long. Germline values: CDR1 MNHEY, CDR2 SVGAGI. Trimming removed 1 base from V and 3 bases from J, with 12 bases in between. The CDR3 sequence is CASSYLGETHTEAFF. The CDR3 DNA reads TGTGCCAGCAGTTACTTGGGTGAAACACACACTGAAGCTTTCTTT.

CDR3 in amino acids: CSVSTGDDQPQHF. CDR3 in DNA: TGCAGCGTGTCGACAGGGGACGATCAGCCCCAGCATTTT. V and J are TRBV29-1 and TRBJ1-5; 8 nucleotides agree with TRBD1. Germline CDR1 reads SQVTM; CDR2 reads ANQGSEA. The CDR3 is 13 amino acids. V was pared by 6 bases and J by 5 bases, with 6 bases of the junction left unmatched.

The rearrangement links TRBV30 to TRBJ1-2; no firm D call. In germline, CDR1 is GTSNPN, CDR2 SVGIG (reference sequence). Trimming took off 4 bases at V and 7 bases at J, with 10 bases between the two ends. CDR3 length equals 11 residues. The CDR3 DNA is TGTGCCTGGAAAGGAAGTAGTGGCTACACCTTC. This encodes CAWKGSSGYTF. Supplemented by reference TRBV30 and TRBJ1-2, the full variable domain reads SQTIHQWPATLVQPVGSPLSLECTVEGTSNPNLYWYRQAAGRGLQLLFYSVGIGQISSEVPQNLSASRPQDRQFILSSKKLLLSDSGFYLCAWKGSSGYTFGSGTRLTVV.

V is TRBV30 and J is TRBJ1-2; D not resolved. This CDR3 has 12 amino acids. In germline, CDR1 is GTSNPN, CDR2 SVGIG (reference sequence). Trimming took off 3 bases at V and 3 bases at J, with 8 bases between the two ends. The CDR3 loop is CAWRGVDYGYTF. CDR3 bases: TGTGCCTGGAGAGGTGTTGACTATGGCTACACCTTC.

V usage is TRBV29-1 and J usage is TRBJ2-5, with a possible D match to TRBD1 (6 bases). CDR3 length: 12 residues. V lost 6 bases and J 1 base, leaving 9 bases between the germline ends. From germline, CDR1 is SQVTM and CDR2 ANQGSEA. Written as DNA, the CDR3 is TGCAGCGTGGGACAATCCCAAGAGACCCAGTACTTC. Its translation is CSVGQSQETQYF.

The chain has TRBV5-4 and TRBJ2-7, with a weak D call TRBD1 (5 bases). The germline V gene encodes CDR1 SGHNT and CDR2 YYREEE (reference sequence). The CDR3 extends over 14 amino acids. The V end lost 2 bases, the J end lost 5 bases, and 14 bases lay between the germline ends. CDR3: CASSFLTTVNEQYF. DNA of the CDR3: TGTGCCAGCAGCTTCTTGACGACAGTCAACGAGCAGTACTTC.

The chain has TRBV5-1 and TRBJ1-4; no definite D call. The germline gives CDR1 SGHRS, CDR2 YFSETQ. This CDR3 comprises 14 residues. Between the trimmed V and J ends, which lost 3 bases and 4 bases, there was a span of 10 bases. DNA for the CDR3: TGCGCCAGCAGCTCCGGGTCATATAATGAAAAACTGTTTTTT. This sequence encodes CASSSGSYNEKLFF.

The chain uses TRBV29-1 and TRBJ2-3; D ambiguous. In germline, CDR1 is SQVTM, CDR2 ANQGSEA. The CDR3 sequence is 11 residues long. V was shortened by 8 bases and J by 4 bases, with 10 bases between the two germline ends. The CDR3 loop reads CSQVVADTQYF. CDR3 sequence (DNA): TGCAGCCAAGTGGTCGCAGATACGCAGTATTTT.

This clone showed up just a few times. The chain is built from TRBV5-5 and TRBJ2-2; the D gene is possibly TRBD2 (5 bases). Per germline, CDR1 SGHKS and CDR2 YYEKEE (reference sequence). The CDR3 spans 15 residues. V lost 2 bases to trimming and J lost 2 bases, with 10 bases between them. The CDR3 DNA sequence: TGTGCCAGCAGCTTAAGGAGGACCAACACCGGGGAGCTGTTTTTT. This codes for CASSLRRTNTGELFF.